The 30 T cell receptor beta chains reported below all come from one sample, sequenced in a study of cytomegalovirus exposure and HLA in healthy donors. 13 Jbeta primers and 60 Vbeta primers were used for the PCR. TCRdb keeps only in-frame clones here, not all; method: immunoSEQ multiplex PCR. The sample lists around 99,000 clones, under 85% occurring once. Sample: PBMCs. These receptors all stem from a man aged 45-65 years in good health and CMV-seropositive.

This chain joins TRBV6-1 and TRBJ1-2, with 8 bases fitting TRBD1. The germline V gene encodes CDR1 MNHNS and CDR2 SASEGT. With 5 bases clipped from V and 3 bases from J, the junction kept 2 bases outside the gene matches. The CDR3 length is 13 residues. This chain's CDR3 is CASSNRGDYGYTF. In DNA, the CDR3 is TGTGCCAGCAGTAACAGGGGGGACTATGGCTACACCTTC.

There are a few counts of this clone. The J gene is TRBJ1-1, the V gene TRBV7-2; D unresolved. V lost 5 bases and J 3 bases, leaving 13 bases between the germline ends. Germline V gene data show CDR1 as SGHTA and CDR2 as FQGNSA. CDR3 length: 14 residues. CDR3 in amino acids: CASSRVLGDTEAFF. Here the CDR3 DNA reads TGTGCCAGCAGCCGGGTCCTCGGGGACACTGAAGCTTTCTTT.

This chain uses TRBV5-1 with TRBJ2-5, with TRBD2 matching over 9 bases. The J call is in doubt because the DNA end fits TRBJ2-7 better. CDR3 size: 17 residues. The germline gives CDR1 SGHRS, CDR2 YFSETQ. CDR3 DNA sequence: TGCGCCAGCAGCTTGTTAGCGGGGGCTCTGAGCTCCTACGAGCAGTACTTC. Its protein is CASSLLAGALSSYEQYF.

The J gene is TRBJ1-1, the V gene TRBV27; weak D call: TRBD1 (6 bases). Germline CDR1 reads MNHEY; CDR2 reads SMNVEV (reference sequence). There are 14 residues in the CDR3. The V end was cut by 5 bases, the J end by 10 bases, with 20 bases between. CDR3 sequence: CASSPLPQGTRAFF. CDR3 sequence (DNA): TGTGCCAGCAGTCCCCTCCCCCAGGGGACGCGAGCTTTCTTT.

This rearrangement joins TRBV28 to TRBJ1-5; a weak D match, TRBD1 (5 bases). Trimming pared 8 bases from V and 4 bases from J, leaving 15 bases between. The CDR3 loop spans 14 amino acids. Germline V lookup: CDR1 MDHEN, CDR2 SYDVKM. CDR3 protein: CASHRGGINQPQHF. The CDR3 bases are TGTGCCAGCCACCGGGGGGGGATAAATCAGCCCCAGCATTTT.

The rearrangement links TRBV4-3 to TRBJ2-2, with 15 bases aligning to TRBD2. After removal of 4 bases from V and 0 bases from J, the junction contained 12 bases not matched to a gene. Germline CDR1 LGHNA, CDR2 YSLEER. The CDR3 runs 21 residues. This chain's CDR3 is CASSRWRVGLAGGTNTGELFF. The CDR3, as DNA: TGCGCCAGCAGCCGATGGCGCGTCGGACTAGCGGGGGGGACGAACACCGGGGAGCTGTTTTTT.

The CDR3 reads CSARDRHEQYF. The CDR3 nucleotides are TGCAGTGCTAGAGATCGTCACGAGCAGTACTTC. This rearrangement joins TRBV20-1 to TRBJ2-7, with D hard to call. Germline CDR1 is DFQATT and CDR2 is SNEGSKA (reference sequence). Trimming left V 0 bases short and J 5 bases short, with 5 bases between. The CDR3 runs to 11 residues.

The chain links TRBV7-2 to TRBJ1-5; D ambiguous. V gave up 0 bases and J gave up 6 bases, with 12 bases separating them. CDR3 length equals 15 residues. CDR1 is SGHTA, CDR2 FQGNSA, per germline. The CDR3 nucleotides are TGTGCCAGCAGCTTAGCCCCGGGAGTGGGTCAGCCCCAGCATTTT. It encodes CASSLAPGVGQPQHF.

This clone was picked up one time. The V call is TRBV9, the J call TRBJ1-5; TRBD1 might be the D (5 bases). CDR1 and CDR2 from the germline V gene are SGDLS and YYNGEE. V was shortened by 0 bases and J by 4 bases, with 11 bases between the two germline ends. The CDR3 covers 15 residues. In nucleotides, the CDR3 is TGTGCCAGCAGCGTAGATGCAGGGTCAAATCAGCCCCAGCATTTT. Translating it yields CASSVDAGSNQPQHF.

The chain combines TRBV2 with TRBJ1-4; D might be TRBD1 (6 bases). CDR3 length: 13 residues. In germline, CDR1 is SNHLY, CDR2 FYNNEI. The germline V and J ends were trimmed by 6 bases and 7 bases, with 12 bases remaining between them. CDR3 sequence reads: CASRNRDPEKLFF. The DNA of the CDR3 is TGTGCCAGCAGAAACAGGGATCCTGAAAAACTGTTTTTT.

V gene TRBV30 combines with J gene TRBJ2-5, with D perhaps TRBD2 (5 bases). From germline, CDR1 is GTSNPN and CDR2 SVGIG (reference sequence). The CDR3 has 15 amino acids. Deletions cut 0 bases from V and 7 bases from J, with 18 bases between. CDR3 region: CAWSVHGPRSGTQYF. DNA of the CDR3: TGTGCCTGGAGTGTACATGGGCCAAGAAGCGGGACCCAGTACTTC. The complete variable domain, with remaining parts taken from reference TRBV30 and TRBJ2-5, reads SQTIHQWPATLVQPVGSPLSLECTVEGTSNPNLYWYRQAAGRGLQLLFYSVGIGQISSEVPQNLSASRPQDRQFILSSKKLLLSDSGFYLCAWSVHGPRSGTQYFGPGTRLLVL.

This chain connects TRBV6-5 to TRBJ1-1; 7 positions match TRBD1. V gave up 6 bases and J gave up 4 bases; unmatched junction bases: 8. Germline CDR1 MNHEY, CDR2 SVGAGI. The CDR3 runs 14 residues. CDR3 in amino acids: CASRIKGQVTEAFF. Here the CDR3 DNA reads TGTGCCAGCAGAATCAAAGGACAGGTCACTGAAGCTTTCTTT.

The J gene is TRBJ1-5, the V gene TRBV13; D is ambiguous. The germline V and J ends were trimmed by 3 bases and 5 bases, with 11 bases remaining between them. Germline V gene lookup returns CDR1 PRHDT and CDR2 FYEKMQ (reference sequence). CDR3 length equals 14 residues. The CDR3 spells CASSLGQVHQPQHF. In DNA, the CDR3 is TGTGCCAGCAGCTTGGGCCAGGTTCATCAGCCCCAGCATTTT.

This chain links TRBV4-3 with TRBJ1-4; D may be TRBD1 (6 bases). V gave up 1 base and J gave up 3 bases, with 12 bases separating them. The CDR3 runs to 16 residues. Germline V gives CDR1 LGHNA, CDR2 YSLEER. The CDR3 region is CASSQGSPGANEKLFF. The DNA of the CDR3 is TGCGCCAGCAGCCAAGGGTCCCCAGGGGCTAATGAAAAACTGTTTTTT.

CDR3 sequence (DNA): TGTGCCTGTCAGGCAGTGATGATCTATGGCTACACCTTC. Translating it yields CACQAVMIYGYTF. The chain has TRBV30 and TRBJ1-2, with unresolved D. Trimming took 6 bases from V and 4 from J, leaving 15 bases between them. This CDR3 has 13 residues. Germline lookup yields CDR1 GTSNPN and CDR2 SVGIG (reference sequence).

This chain joins TRBV19 and TRBJ1-1, with D maybe TRBD1 (6 bases). V was shortened by 4 bases and J by 1 base, with 10 bases between the two germline ends. Germline CDR1 and CDR2: LNHDA and SQIVND (reference sequence). The CDR3 runs 14 residues. The CDR3 DNA reads TGTGCCAGTAGTACACTGGACAGGAACACTGAAGCTTTCTTT. This encodes CASSTLDRNTEAFF.

The chain recombines TRBV28 with TRBJ2-7; 7 positions match TRBD1. The V gene's germline CDR1 is MDHEN and CDR2 SYDVKM. J gave up 7 bases and V 4 bases, and 10 bases lay outside the gene matches. This CDR3 comprises 14 residues. For the CDR3, the DNA is TGTGCCAGCAGTTCCTTATCGACAGGGCCTGAGCAGTACTTC. It is translated as CASSSLSTGPEQYF.

This clone was observed once. CDR3 residues: CASSLDGGFNEQFF. CDR3 coding DNA: TGTGCCAGCAGCTTAGACGGAGGGTTCAATGAGCAGTTCTTC. This chain connects TRBV7-8 to TRBJ2-1; a weak D match, TRBD2 (6 bases). Germline V gene data show CDR1 as SGHVS and CDR2 as FQNEAQ. The length of the CDR3 is 14 residues. The germline V and J ends were trimmed by 1 base and 6 bases, with 10 bases remaining between them.

The CDR3 coding sequence is TGTGCCTGGAGTGGACAGGGGTCGATGGCTTTCTTT. It is translated as CAWSGQGSMAFF. The chain links TRBV30 to TRBJ1-1; 8 nucleotides match TRBD1. Trimming cost V 1 base and J 11 bases; bases outside gene matches: 6. Germline values: CDR1 GTSNPN, CDR2 SVGIG (reference sequence). The CDR3 covers 12 residues.

The V gene is TRBV5-1, the J gene TRBJ1-3; no reliable D call. This CDR3 is built from 14 residues. Trimming took off 5 bases at V and 0 bases at J, with 9 bases between the two ends. Per germline, CDR1 SGHRS and CDR2 YFSETQ. CDR3 sequence: CASRERDSGNTIYF. DNA for the CDR3: TGCGCCAGCAGGGAGAGGGACTCTGGAAACACCATATATTTT.

V usage is TRBV2 and J usage is TRBJ2-2; 7 bases line up with TRBD1. The CDR3 is 15 residues long. Trimming cost V 9 bases and J 1 base; bases outside gene matches: 8. Germline V gives CDR1 SNHLY, CDR2 FYNNEI. CDR3 protein: CARGVRQGNTGELFF. The DNA of the CDR3 is TGTGCCAGGGGGGTCCGACAGGGGAACACCGGGGAGCTGTTTTTT.

The chain combines TRBV11-2 with TRBJ2-2, with TRBD2 identical over 9 bases. J was trimmed by 1 base and V by 3 bases; bases with no gene match: 3. Germline CDR1 and CDR2: SGHAT and FQNNGV. The CDR3 has 16 residues. CDR3 nucleotide sequence: TGTGCCAGCAGCTTTACTAGCGGGCAGAACACCGGGGAGCTGTTTTTT. Translated: CASSFTSGQNTGELFF.

The chain joins TRBV7-9 to TRBJ2-3; 10 nucleotides agree with TRBD2. This CDR3 comprises 15 residues. Germline-derived CDR1 and CDR2 are SEHNR and FQNEAQ (reference sequence). The junction had 9 bases not matched to a gene; V was cut back by 6 bases and J by 6 bases. The chain's CDR3 is CASRKSGGAGDTQYF. CDR3 sequence (DNA): TGTGCCAGCAGAAAAAGCGGGGGGGCCGGTGATACGCAGTATTTT.

The chain uses TRBV7-3 and TRBJ2-3; no firm D call. With 2 bases removed from V and 2 bases from J, the gap between germline ends came to 8 bases. Germline V gives CDR1 SGHTA, CDR2 FQGTGA. This CDR3 region has 14 residues. CDR3 region: CASSLDHSTDTQYF. Written as DNA, the CDR3 is TGTGCCAGCAGCTTAGATCACTCCACAGATACGCAGTATTTT.

Worth noting for this clone: At one of its ends the junction is not consistent with the germline gene, which may arise from a read error. The CDR3 here is CASSTPDSSYNSPLNF. CDR3 in DNA: TGTGCCAGCAGCACGCCGGACAGCTCCTATAATTCACCCCTCAACTTT. The gene calls are TRBV9 and TRBJ1-6; possibly TRBD1 for D (6 bases). The germline CDR1 and CDR2 sequences are SGDLS and YYNGEE. This CDR3 contains 16 residues.

This chain connects TRBV7-8 to TRBJ1-1, with D perhaps matching TRBD1 (6 bases). This CDR3 region has 16 residues. V was trimmed by 1 base and J by 1 base, leaving 13 bases between them. Germline CDR1 is SGHVS and CDR2 is FQNEAQ. CDR3 protein: CASSLVWTAGNTEAFF. CDR3 coding DNA: TGTGCCAGCAGCTTAGTTTGGACAGCAGGGAACACTGAAGCTTTCTTT. Filled out from reference TRBV7-8 and TRBJ1-1, the complete variable domain reads GAGVSQSPRYKVAKRGQDVALRCDPISGHVSLFWYQQALGQGPEFLTYFQNEAQLDKSGLPSDRFFAERPEGSVSTLKIQRTQQEDSAVYLCASSLVWTAGNTEAFFGQGTRLTVV.

The gene calls are TRBV6-1 and TRBJ1-1; 8 bases fit TRBD1. CDR1 MNHNS and CDR2 SASEGT come from the germline V gene. The V gene end was trimmed by 3 bases and the J gene end by 7 bases; junction bases not matched to a gene: 7. The CDR3 runs to 14 residues. CDR3 sequence reads: CASSETGVGVEAFF. The DNA for the CDR3 is TGTGCCAGCAGTGAGACAGGGGTCGGGGTTGAAGCTTTCTTT.

The CDR3 spells CASSFGEYADTQYF. Here the CDR3 DNA reads TGTGCCAGCAGCTTCGGAGAGTACGCAGATACGCAGTATTTT. The chain recombines TRBV7-3 with TRBJ2-3; no reliable D call. From germline, CDR1 is SGHTA and CDR2 FQGTGA. Trimming removed 3 bases at V and 4 bases at J, with 11 bases between. The CDR3 has 14 residues.

Details on this clone: The same CDR3 arises from other DNA sequences in this sample as well. The rearrangement links TRBV29-1 to TRBJ2-1, with D perhaps TRBD2 (7 bases). The V end was cut by 6 bases, the J end by 9 bases, with 27 bases between. The CDR3 consists of 16 residues. Germline V gene sequence: CDR1 SQVTM, CDR2 ANQGSEA. The CDR3 coding sequence is TGCAGCGTGCCTGAAATGGGGGGGCAGGGTTTGGGTGAGCAGTTCTTC. Encoded protein: CSVPEMGGQGLGEQFF.

V gene TRBV19 combines with J gene TRBJ2-1; D is unresolved. The germline V and J ends were trimmed by 7 bases and 4 bases, with 11 bases remaining between them. Germline loops: CDR1 LNHDA, CDR2 SQIVND (reference sequence). The length of the CDR3 is 13 residues. Here the CDR3 reads CASNPRLYNEQFF. For the CDR3, the DNA is TGTGCCAGTAACCCCCGACTGTACAATGAGCAGTTCTTC.